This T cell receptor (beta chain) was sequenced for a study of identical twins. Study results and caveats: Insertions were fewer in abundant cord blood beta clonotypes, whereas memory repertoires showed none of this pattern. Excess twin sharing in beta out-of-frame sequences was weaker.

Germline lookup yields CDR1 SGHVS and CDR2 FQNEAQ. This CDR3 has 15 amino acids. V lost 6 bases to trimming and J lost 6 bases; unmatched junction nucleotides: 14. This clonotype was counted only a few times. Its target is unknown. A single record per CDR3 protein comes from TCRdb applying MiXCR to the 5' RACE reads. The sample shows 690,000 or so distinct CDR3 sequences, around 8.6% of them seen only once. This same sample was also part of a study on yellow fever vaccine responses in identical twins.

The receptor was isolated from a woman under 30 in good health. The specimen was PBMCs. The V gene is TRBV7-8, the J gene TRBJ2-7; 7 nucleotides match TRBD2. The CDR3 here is CASSSGLVINSEQYF. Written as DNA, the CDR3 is TGTGCCAGCAGTTCAGGACTAGTCATCAACTCCGAGCAGTACTTC.